This TCR beta chain appears in the sequencing data of a study of T cells in localized non-small cell lung cancer. Germline V gene data show CDR1 as SGHAT and CDR2 as FQNNGV. The V end lost 5 bases, the J end lost 2 bases, and 13 bases lay between the germline ends. This CDR3 has 14 residues. Generated by immunoSEQ multiplex PCR, the TCRdb table keeps only in-frame clones and is missing some. Among 30,000 to 40,000 clones listed, roughly 89% were seen once. Sequenced here: peripheral blood mononuclear cells, sampled before any cancer treatment. The chain links TRBV11-2 to TRBJ2-7, with D hard to call. The receptor's source is a male donor aged 60 or older with stage II lung adenocarcinoma. CDR3 in amino acids: CASSPSRAPYEQYF. CDR3 nucleotide sequence: TGTGCCAGCAGCCCATCCCGGGCACCCTACGAGCAGTACTTC.